This entry is about one T cell receptor beta chain. What it recognizes is unknown. Treatment meaning: approximately 9-day PBMC culture with coronavirus spike peptide pools or control peptides (ViraFEST assay). Cultured CD4+ T cell DNA was sequenced using the Oncomine TCR Beta short-read assay. A single record per CDR3 protein comes from TCRdb applying MiXCR to the PCR reads. The table has 9,500 to 15,000 distinct CDR3 sequences, 50% seen once. The data are from a study of vaccination and CD4 T cells after COVID-19. The overall study: Spike peptides, overlapping and drawn from SARS-CoV-2, HCoV-NL63, HCoV-OC43 and HCoV-229E, were used to stimulate cells.

Trimming cost V 6 bases and J 2 bases; bases outside gene matches: 8. The CDR3 consists of 16 residues. Per the germline V gene, CDR1 is MNHEY and CDR2 is SMNVEV (reference sequence). Sequencing was carried out using CD4+ T cells from blood, cultured in vitro. The chain uses TRBV27 and TRBJ1-5; TRBD1 matches 9 bases. The sequence derives from a human donor who had recovered from COVID-19. CDR3 nucleotide sequence: TGTGCCAGCAGGGGGACAGGGTTCGAGGGCAATCAGCCCCAGCATTTT. Translation: CASRGTGFEGNQPQHF.